This T cell receptor beta chain was recorded in a study of human T cells and chemical hapten exposure. Study-level background: An area of 2 cm by approximately 2 cm on upper inner arm skin received 2% DPC for sensitization. The study's findings and limits: TCRs whose frequency exceeded 1 in 1000 remained the same following DPC sensitization. Each of the donors had alopecia, so their immune responses may not resemble those of healthy people.

Trimming cost V 2 bases and J 4 bases; bases outside gene matches: 9. The CDR3 contains 17 residues. Germline assignment: CDR1 KGHSH and CDR2 LQKENI. This clonotype was found a few times. Its antigen remains unidentified. TCRdb re-derived calls from the RACE reads in MiXCR, one entry per CDR3 protein. The sample lists around 340,000 distinct CDR3 sequences; around 7% were seen once. Sample time point: patch test 1, 2 weeks after DPC sensitization. Treatment of the sample: therapeutic diphenylcyclopropenone sensitization with weekly scalp DPC. The study extracted total RNA from unfractionated whole blood.

The specimen was whole blood, collected in connection with sensitization to the hapten diphenylcyclopropenone (DPC). The sequence was collected from a young woman with alopecia areata. Some clones in this sample may be carry-over from other donors' samples. J is TRBJ1-4 and V is TRBV18, with 8 bases that match TRBD1. The CDR3 nucleotides read TGTGCCAGCTCACCAAGGAGACCGGACAGGGTTAATGAAAAACTGTTTTTT. This codes for CASSPRRPDRVNEKLFF.